This TCR beta chain appears in the sequencing data of a study of tumor-infiltrating lymphocytes in primary liver carcinoma. Co-extraction yielded RNA and DNA from around 18-30 mg of unsorted bulk tissue. This clonotype was observed a handful of times. What it binds is not known. The junction shows a germline mismatch at one end, possibly a read error. Study findings and constraints: Paired tumor-adjacent and tumor-blood samples overlapped less than tumor region pairs did.

The CDR3 has 14 amino acids. Germline V gives CDR1 SGHAT, CDR2 FQNNGV. With a constant-region primer, TCR beta cDNA was made from about 0.5 ug of total RNA. Investigators got TCR beta libraries out of three nested multiplex PCR rounds, done with slightly modified ARM-PCR. For 10 cycles apiece, the opening two PCR rounds ran with TRBV1-TRBV30 forward primers and a C-beta reverse primer. TCRdb used MiXCR to reprocess the multiplex PCR reads, holding one entry per CDR3 protein. Of approximately 190,000 distinct CDR3 sequences detected, around four fifths appear once; the ten largest clones hold around 18%.

Sequencing was done on a sample of tumor tissue from primary liver carcinoma. This clonotype originated in a man aged 40-55 years with primary liver carcinoma and hepatitis B virus infection. The chain employs TRBV11-2 and TRBJ2-7, with a weak D call TRBD2 (7 bases). The CDR3 nucleotides are TGTGCCAACAGCCCCAGGGGAGGGCCCTACGAGCAGTACTTC. Protein: CANSPRGGPYEQYF.